This T cell receptor beta chain came from a study of CD8+CD57+ T cells in acquired aplastic anemia. For the study at large: Each DNA sample taken from sorted CD4+ and CD8+ cells came to about 3 ug on average.

Genomic DNA templated the TCR beta VDJ and CDR3 profiling. TCRdb re-analysed the reads in MiXCR, keeping a single row per CDR3 protein. The sample yields around 200,000 distinct CDR3 sequences, about half seen once. Study results and limitations: Statistical testing detected no significant gap in CD8+ Simpson's diversity between patients and controls.

This clonotype showed up many times. Its antigen is not known. Germline trimming cut 2 bases from V and 3 bases from J; bases unmatched to any gene: 0. CDR1 and CDR2 (germline): LNHDA, SQIVND (reference sequence). The CDR3 extends over 13 amino acids. Previously, flow cytometry had revealed CD8+CD57+ cell expansion in the patients chosen for sequencing. Patients, without exception, had severe acquired aplastic anemia. Blood came from patients not yet given any therapy. The sequence came from a human donor with aplastic anemia. The specimen sequenced was sorted CD4+, CD8+, or CD8+CD57+ T cells (not recorded which) from PBMCs. This rearrangement joins TRBV19 to TRBJ1-2; TRBD1 matches 7 bases. In DNA, the CDR3 is TGTGCCAGTAGTATAACAGGGGACTATGGCTACACCTTC. It translates to CASSITGDYGYTF.